This T cell receptor beta chain was recorded in a study of blood T cell repertoires in COVID-19. Study processing details: Nucleated cell counts were estimated from reference gene primer amplification. Profiling relied on immunoSEQ multiplex PCR, and the TCRdb table lists in-frame clones only, not all of them. Clonal size and the V and J genes are those of that table, whereas D and trimming came from the DNA. The profile shows some 220,000 clones, 70% to 90% of them singletons. The germline V and J ends were trimmed by 3 bases and 6 bases, with 12 bases remaining between them. The germline V gene has CDR1 SGHDT and CDR2 YYEEEE. The CDR3 totals 13 residues.

The V and J genes are TRBV5-6 and TRBJ1-2; D remains ambiguous. The source material was peripheral blood. The receptor was derived from a woman between 65 and 79 years old with COVID-19, enrolled during active disease. This chain's CDR3 is CASSYGLGDGYTF. The CDR3 DNA reads as TGTGCCAGCAGCTACGGACTCGGGGATGGCTACACCTTC. Looking up the rest from reference TRBV5-6 and TRBJ1-2 gives the full variable domain: DAGVTQSPTHLIKTRGQQVTLRCSPKSGHDTVSWYQQALGQGPQFIFQYYEEEERQRGNFPDRFSGHQFPNYSSELNVNALLLGDSALYLCASSYGLGDGYTFGSGTRLTVV.